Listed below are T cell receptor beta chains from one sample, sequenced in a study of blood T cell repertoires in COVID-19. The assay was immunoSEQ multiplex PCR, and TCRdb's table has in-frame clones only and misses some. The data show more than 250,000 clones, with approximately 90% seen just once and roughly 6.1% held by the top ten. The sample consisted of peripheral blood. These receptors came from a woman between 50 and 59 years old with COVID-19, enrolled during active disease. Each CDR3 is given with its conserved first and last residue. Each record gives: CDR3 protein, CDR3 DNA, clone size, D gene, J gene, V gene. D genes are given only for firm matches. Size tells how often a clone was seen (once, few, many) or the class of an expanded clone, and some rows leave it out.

CASRTSGSADTQYF | TGTGCCAGCCGAACTAGCGGGAGTGCGGATACGCAGTATTTT | NA | TRBD2 | TRBJ2-3 | TRBV7-8
CSASGSQETQYF | TGCAGTGCTAGTGGCAGTCAAGAGACCCAGTACTTC | NA | NA | TRBJ2-5 | TRBV20-1
CAWSRGTMGTGELFF | TGTGCCTGGAGTAGAGGGACTATGGGCACCGGGGAGCTGTTTTTT | NA | TRBD2 | TRBJ2-2 | TRBV30
CASREQGAYTEAFF | TGTGCCAGTAGAGAACAGGGGGCGTACACTGAAGCTTTCTTT | NA | TRBD1 | TRBJ1-1 | TRBV19
CASSLEGHSGNTIYF | TGCGCCAGCAGCTTGGAGGGGCACTCTGGAAACACCATATATTTT | NA | NA | TRBJ1-3 | TRBV5-1
CASSLVGTVPHYTF | TGTGCCAGCAGCTTGGTGGGGACAGTCCCCCACTACACCTTC | NA | TRBD1 | TRBJ1-2 | TRBV5-6
CASSQDFRLGGENIQYF | TGCGCCAGCAGCCAAGATTTTCGCCTCGGGGGGGAAAACATTCAGTACTTC | NA | TRBD2 | TRBJ2-4 | TRBV4-1
CASSTYRVDGELFF | TGTGCCAGCAGCACCTACAGGGTCGACGGGGAGCTGTTTTTT | NA | NA | TRBJ2-2 | TRBV5-4
CASSLGRQAREQFF | TGTGCCAGCAGCTTAGGTCGACAGGCGAGGGAGCAGTTCTTC | NA | NA | TRBJ2-1 | TRBV11-2
CASRTPGTSENEQFF | TGTGCCAGCAGAACCCCCGGGACTAGCGAGAATGAGCAGTTCTTC | NA | TRBD2 | TRBJ2-1 | TRBV11-2
CASSQDRGNIQYF | TGTGCCAGCAGCCAAGACAGGGGCAACATTCAGTACTTC | NA | NA | TRBJ2-4 | TRBV3-1/TRBV3-2
CASSNNSPLHF | TGTGCCAGTAGCAATAATTCACCCCTCCACTTT | NA | NA | TRBJ1-6 | TRBV19
CASSPTTPGQGKVNTEAFF | TGTGCCAGCAGCCCGACCACTCCGGGACAGGGGAAGGTGAACACTGAAGCTTTCTTT | NA | TRBD1 | TRBJ1-1 | TRBV7-2
CASSLARDSGANVLTF | TGTGCCAGCAGCTTAGCGCGCGACTCTGGGGCCAACGTCCTGACTTTC | NA | NA | TRBJ2-6 | TRBV7-6
CASSPRTGTEYNEQFF | TGTGCCAGCTCACCGAGGACAGGGACTGAGTACAATGAGCAGTTCTTC | NA | TRBD1 | TRBJ2-1 | TRBV18
CASSSRGQVEKLFF | TGTGCCAGTAGTTCCAGGGGCCAGGTTGAAAAACTGTTTTTT | NA | NA | TRBJ1-4 | TRBV19
CAWSREGNQPQHF | TGTGCCTGGAGTAGGGAGGGGAATCAGCCCCAGCATTTT | NA | NA | TRBJ1-5 | TRBV30
CASSLLDKYEQFF | TGTGCCAGCAGCCTCTTGGACAAATATGAGCAGTTCTTC | NA | NA | TRBJ2-1 | TRBV5-5
CASSYDRGNTEAFF | TGTGCCAGCAGTTACGATCGGGGGAACACTGAAGCTTTCTTT | once | NA | TRBJ1-1 | TRBV6-5
CASSFGGQIFNSPLHF | TGTGCCAGCAGTTTTGGGGGACAGATTTTTAATTCACCCCTCCACTTT | NA | TRBD1 | TRBJ1-6 | TRBV27
CASSPGQGSSTDTQYF | TGTGCCAGCAGCCCCGGACAGGGATCTTCCACAGATACGCAGTATTTT | NA | TRBD1 | TRBJ2-3 | TRBV13
CASSLGISVNTEAFF | TGTGCCAGCAGCTTAGGAATTAGTGTGAACACTGAAGCTTTCTTT | NA | NA | TRBJ1-1 | TRBV7-2
CASSLGYQRVLYEQYF | TGCGCCAGCAGCTTGGGATATCAGAGGGTCCTCTACGAGCAGTACTTC | once | NA | TRBJ2-7 | TRBV5-1
CASTLPGQGNDGYTF | TGTGCCAGCACCCTACCGGGACAGGGTAACGACGGCTACACCTTC | NA | TRBD1 | TRBJ1-2 | TRBV6-5
CASSLGLAGGPRGAYNEQFF | TGCGCCAGCAGCCTGGGACTAGCGGGAGGGCCGCGAGGGGCCTACAATGAGCAGTTCTTC | NA | TRBD2 | TRBJ2-1 | TRBV5-1